This T cell receptor (beta chain) was found in a study of blood T cell repertoires in COVID-19. The germline gives CDR1 SNHLY, CDR2 FYNNEI. The CDR3 consists of 13 residues. Between the trimmed V and J ends, which lost 3 bases and 5 bases, there was a span of 10 bases. Generated by immunoSEQ multiplex PCR, the TCRdb table keeps only in-frame clones and is missing some. The data contain about 190,000 clones, 60% to 80% of them singletons. This chain connects TRBV2 to TRBJ2-5, with no clear D. Sequenced input: peripheral blood. The origin of this receptor is a woman in her 70s with acute or convalescent COVID-19. The CDR3 DNA sequence: TGTGCCAGCAGTGATACTCGTGTGGAGACCCAGTACTTC. It specifies CASSDTRVETQYF.